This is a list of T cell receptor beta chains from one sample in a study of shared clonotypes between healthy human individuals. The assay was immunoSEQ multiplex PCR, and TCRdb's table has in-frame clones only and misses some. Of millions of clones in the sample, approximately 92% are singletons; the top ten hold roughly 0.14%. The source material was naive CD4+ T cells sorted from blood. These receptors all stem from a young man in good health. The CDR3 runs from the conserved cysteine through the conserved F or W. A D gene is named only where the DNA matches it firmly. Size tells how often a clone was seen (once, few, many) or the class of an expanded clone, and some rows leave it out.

CASSLQGTSGTDTQYF,TGTGCCAGCAGCTTGCAAGGGACTAGCGGGACAGATACGCAGTATTTT,-,TRBD2,TRBV7-2,TRBJ2-3
CASSMGQIMGELFF,TGTGCCAGTAGTATGGGGCAGATTATGGGGGAGCTGTTTTTT,-,-,TRBV19,TRBJ2-2
CASSLELRTSGEQFF,TGTGCCAGCAGCTTGGAGCTTAGGACTAGCGGTGAGCAGTTCTTC,-,TRBD2,TRBV5-6,TRBJ2-1
CASSFDRAGNTIYF,TGTGCCAGCAGTTTCGACAGGGCTGGAAACACCATATATTTT,-,TRBD1,TRBV2,TRBJ1-3
CASSLYGGDVNTEAFF,TGCGCCAGCAGCCTCTATGGGGGCGATGTGAACACTGAAGCTTTCTTT,-,-,TRBV5-1,TRBJ1-1
CASSLDRGRTYEQYF,TGCGCCAGCAGCTTGGACAGGGGGCGAACCTACGAGCAGTACTTC,-,TRBD1,TRBV5-1,TRBJ2-7
CASSERGGGQGQLTQYF,TGTGCCAGCAGTGAAAGGGGGGGCGGACAGGGCCAGTTGACGCAGTATTTT,-,-,TRBV6-1,TRBJ2-3
CASSVQGTQPQHF,TGTGCCAGCAGTGTACAGGGAACCCAGCCCCAGCATTTT,-,-,TRBV7-2,TRBJ1-5
CAISSPGHGTYEQYF,TGTGCCATCAGCTCACCGGGACACGGAACCTACGAGCAGTACTTC,-,-,TRBV10-3,TRBJ2-7
CAISGGFGETQYF,TGTGCCATCTCCGGAGGGTTTGGAGAGACCCAGTACTTC,-,-,TRBV10-3,TRBJ2-5
CASSLRLAGGPGEQYF,TGTGCCAGCAGTTTACGGCTAGCGGGGGGGCCGGGCGAGCAGTACTTC,-,TRBD2,TRBV28,TRBJ2-7
CASSELNSGYTEAFF,TGTGCCAGCAGTGAACTTAACAGTGGATACACTGAAGCTTTCTTT,once,-,TRBV6-1,TRBJ1-1
CASSPGWGYGYTF,TGTGCCAGCAGCCCCGGGTGGGGCTATGGCTACACCTTC,-,-,TRBV14,TRBJ1-2
CASSAKQGENSPLHF,TGCGCCAGCAGCGCTAAACAGGGGGAAAATTCACCCCTCCACTTT,-,TRBD1,TRBV5-1,TRBJ1-6
CASSSVVGELFF,TGTGCCAGCTCTTCGGTCGTTGGGGAGCTGTTTTTT,-,-,TRBV6-5,TRBJ2-2
CASSDHPGQSHSYGYTF,TGTGCCAGCAGCGATCACCCCGGACAGAGCCATAGCTATGGCTACACCTTC,-,-,TRBV9,TRBJ1-2
CASSLRVAGGYEQYF,TGTGCCAGCAGCTTAAGAGTAGCGGGGGGCTACGAGCAGTACTTC,-,TRBD2,TRBV7-2,TRBJ2-7
CASSQSAGLARYNEQFF,TGCGCCAGCAGCCAGTCCGCGGGACTAGCGAGGTACAATGAGCAGTTCTTC,-,TRBD2,TRBV4-3,TRBJ2-1
CASSVGGGTNEKLFF,TGTGCCAGCAGCGTAGGGGGTGGTACTAATGAAAAACTGTTTTTT,-,-,TRBV9,TRBJ1-4
CASSPGGRGTEAFF,TGTGCCAGCTCACCTGGGGGGCGAGGCACTGAAGCTTTCTTT,once,-,TRBV18,TRBJ1-1
CASSSSPGANVLTF,TGCGCCAGCAGCAGCAGCCCTGGGGCCAACGTCCTGACTTTC,-,-,TRBV4-3,TRBJ2-6
CASSLGRAQEKLFF,TGTGCCAGCAGCCTGGGACGGGCCCAGGAAAAACTGTTTTTT,-,-,TRBV2,TRBJ1-4
CASSTRTGRTEAFF,TGTGCCAGCAGTACCCGGACAGGAAGGACTGAAGCTTTCTTT,-,TRBD1,TRBV27,TRBJ1-1
CATFRVRNEQFF,TGTGCCACCTTCCGGGTAAGGAATGAGCAGTTCTTC,-,-,TRBV27,TRBJ2-1
CASAPGGPIRDGYTF,TGTGCCAGCGCCCCGGGGGGACCCATCCGTGATGGCTACACCTTC,-,-,TRBV9,TRBJ1-2
CASSYSSDSNQPQHF,TGTGCCAGCAGTTACTCTTCAGATAGCAATCAGCCCCAGCATTTT,-,-,TRBV6-6,TRBJ1-5
CASSPTRDTQYF,TGTGCCAGCAGTCCGACCCGAGATACGCAGTATTTT,-,-,TRBV27,TRBJ2-3
CASSEDRNTEAFF,TGTGCCAGCAGTGAAGACAGGAACACTGAAGCTTTCTTT,-,-,TRBV6-4,TRBJ1-1
CASSSLGQGSYEQYF,TGCGCCAGCAGCTCGCTGGGACAGGGGTCCTACGAGCAGTACTTC,-,TRBD1,TRBV5-1,TRBJ2-7
CASSSNFNTGELFF,TGTGCCAGCTCATCGAACTTTAACACCGGGGAGCTGTTTTTT,-,-,TRBV18,TRBJ2-2
CASSSSSGRAGTGELFF,TGTGCCAGCAGCTCTTCTAGCGGGAGGGCGGGGACCGGGGAGCTGTTTTTT,-,TRBD2,TRBV7-8,TRBJ2-2
CASNQGQNHQPQHF,TGTGCCAGCAACCAGGGACAGAATCATCAGCCCCAGCATTTT,-,TRBD1,TRBV6-1,TRBJ1-5
CASSLTGFVTRGTEAFF,TGTGCCAGCAGCTTAACAGGGTTTGTTACGCGGGGGACTGAAGCTTTCTTT,-,-,TRBV7-8,TRBJ1-1
CASSLEPNRDTQYF,TGCGCCAGCAGCTTGGAGCCTAACAGAGATACGCAGTATTTT,-,-,TRBV5-1,TRBJ2-3
CASSPGGREVYNEQFF,TGTGCCAGCAGCCCCGGGGGGAGGGAAGTCTACAATGAGCAGTTCTTC,-,TRBD2,TRBV11-3,TRBJ2-1